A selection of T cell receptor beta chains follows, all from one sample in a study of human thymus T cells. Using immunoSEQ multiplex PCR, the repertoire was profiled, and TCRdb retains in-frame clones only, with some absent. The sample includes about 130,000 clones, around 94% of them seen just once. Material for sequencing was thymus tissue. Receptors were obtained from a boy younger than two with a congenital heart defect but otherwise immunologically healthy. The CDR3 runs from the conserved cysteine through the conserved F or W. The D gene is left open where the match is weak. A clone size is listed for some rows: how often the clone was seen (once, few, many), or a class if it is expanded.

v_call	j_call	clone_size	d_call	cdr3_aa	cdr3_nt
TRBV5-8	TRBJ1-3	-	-	CASSLEGRESSGNTIYF	TGTGCCAGCAGCTTGGAAGGACGGGAGAGCTCTGGAAACACCATATATTTT
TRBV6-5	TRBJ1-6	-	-	CASSSGSRAHSPLHF	TGTGCCAGCAGTTCCGGGAGCCGCGCGCATTCACCCCTCCACTTT
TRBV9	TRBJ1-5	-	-	CASSVVFGGQPQHF	TGTGCCAGCAGCGTAGTCTTTGGGGGTCAGCCCCAGCATTTT
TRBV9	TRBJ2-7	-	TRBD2	CASSALAGEQYF	TGTGCCAGCAGCGCCCTAGCGGGGGAGCAGTACTTC
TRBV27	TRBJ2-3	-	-	CASSLGAGYSDTQYF	TGTGCCAGCAGTTTAGGTGCGGGGTACTCAGATACGCAGTATTTT
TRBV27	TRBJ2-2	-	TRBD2	CANSSHREGCTGELFF	TGTGCCAACAGTTCTCACCGGGAGGGGTGCACCGGGGAGCTGTTTTTT
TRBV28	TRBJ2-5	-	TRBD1	CASRPTQGAAKETQYF	TGTGCCAGCAGGCCCACCCAGGGGGCCGCTAAAGAGACCCAGTACTTC
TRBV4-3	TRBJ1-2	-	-	CASSQQGHYGYTF	TGCGCCAGCAGCCAGCAGGGGCACTATGGCTACACCTTC
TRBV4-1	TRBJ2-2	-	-	CASSYNLGGNTGELFF	TGCGCCAGCAGCTATAATTTGGGGGGGAACACCGGGGAGCTGTTTTTT
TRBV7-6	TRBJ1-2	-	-	CASSLEWHDYGYTF	TGTGCCAGCAGCTTAGAGTGGCATGACTATGGCTACACCTTC
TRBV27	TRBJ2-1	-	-	CASRHGGHSYNEQFF	TGTGCCAGCAGACACGGGGGTCACTCCTACAATGAGCAGTTCTTC
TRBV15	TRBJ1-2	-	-	CATSRGRQDYGYTF	TGTGCCACCAGCAGAGGTAGACAGGACTATGGCTACACCTTC
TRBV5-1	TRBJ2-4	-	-	CASSLAEGGDIQYF	TGCGCCAGCAGCTTGGCCGAAGGGGGAGACATTCAGTACTTC
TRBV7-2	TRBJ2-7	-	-	CASSPRQGGLYEQYF	TGTGCCAGCAGCCCTCGGCAGGGGGGTCTCTACGAGCAGTACTTC
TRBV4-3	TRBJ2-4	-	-	CASSQDHGLAKNIQYF	TGCGCCAGCAGCCAAGACCACGGACTAGCCAAAAACATTCAGTACTTC
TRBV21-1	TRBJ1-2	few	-	CASSRARDRGYGYTF	TGTGCCAGCAGCAGAGCCAGGGACAGGGGTTATGGCTACACCTTC
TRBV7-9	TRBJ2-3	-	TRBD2	CASSLLAGGLTDTQYF	TGTGCCAGCAGCTTACTAGCGGGGGGTCTCACAGATACGCAGTATTTT